A single T cell receptor beta chain is shown here with its context. V lost 10 bases and J lost 6; bases outside the gene matches: 9. The CDR3 is 13 residues long. The germline V gene has CDR1 SGHVS and CDR2 FQNEAQ. Original processing methods: Counts of nucleated cells, estimated from reference gene primer amplification, were obtained. Assay used: immunoSEQ multiplex PCR; TCRdb lists only in-frame clones, some missing. V and J calls and clone size come straight from that table; D and trimming were deduced from the DNA. This table holds about 160,000 clones, more than 75% found once. The entry originates in a study of blood T cell repertoires in COVID-19. Background on the study: The United States, Italy and Spain provided the acute and convalescent COVID-19 samples. T cells, B-cell-depleted T cells, or PBMCs supplied cDNA or gDNA.

The material sequenced was peripheral blood. The chain links TRBV7-8 to TRBJ1-5; 7 bases line up with TRBD1. The origin of this receptor is a man between 70 and 80 years old with acute or convalescent COVID-19. The CDR3 region has the DNA TGTGCCACCGCGGACAGGCGGGGTCAGCCCCAGCATTTT. This sequence encodes CATADRRGQPQHF.